This T cell receptor (beta chain) was captured in a study of T-cell reconstitution after alpha-beta-depleted transplantation in children. Findings and limits, study-wide: The main origin of T-cell counts and diversity one year after transplant was newly produced T cells. Several hundred rapidly expanded clones from non-depleted graft cells reportedly supplied alpha-beta T cells about two months post-transplant. Surviving recipient cells, namely T cells and thymic progenitors, were the source of high day-60 TCRbeta diversity in some patients.

This sample's TCRbeta library carried unique molecular identifier barcodes. A single record per CDR3 protein comes from TCRdb applying MiXCR to the PCR reads. Among approximately 520,000 distinct CDR3 sequences listed, roughly an eighth were seen once. Losses at the gene ends were 1 base for V and 8 bases for J; bases not matched to a gene: 4. This CDR3 contains 15 residues. CDR1 SGHAT and CDR2 FQNNGV come from the germline V gene. Remarks on this clonotype: Antigen: not known.

The material sequenced was PBMCs, mostly from graft donor cells, taken 180 days after TCRalphabeta/CD19-depleted stem cell transplant. The sequence was collected from a female patient between 2 and 15 years old who had a stem cell transplant for aplastic anemia, so the T cells may come from the graft donor. The gene calls are TRBV11-2 and TRBJ1-6; TRBD1 matches 8 bases. This CDR3 reads CASSLGRGRDSPLHF. CDR3 sequence (DNA): TGTGCCAGCAGCTTAGGCAGGGGGCGAGATTCACCCCTCCACTTT.